These T cell receptor beta chains were read from a single sample in a study of T cell changes during pregnancy in multiple sclerosis. TCRdb's table, derived via immunoSEQ multiplex PCR, lists solely in-frame clones and lacks some. The sample includes roughly 80,000 clones, 90% to 95% seen only once; the top ten take around 2.3%. This specimen was peripheral blood, taken in the second trimester of pregnancy. Receptor source: a female donor with multiple sclerosis, enrolled in a pregnancy study. The CDR3 runs from the conserved cysteine through the conserved F or W. The D gene is left open where the match is weak. Some rows have no size entry. The others give once, few or many, or a class for an expanded clone.

>-|TRBJ2-1|TRBV11-3|15|TRBD2
TGTGCCAGCAGCCCCGGGACTAGAACCTACAATGAGCAGTTCTTC
CASSPGTRTYNEQFF
>-|TRBJ2-5|TRBV6-1|14|-
TGTGCCAGCAGTGTGGCGGGCGCCCAAGAGACCCAGTACTTC
CASSVAGAQETQYF
>-|TRBJ2-2|TRBV14|14|-
TGTGCCAGCAGCCAAGATGCGGCAGCCGTTGAGCTGTTTTTT
CASSQDAAAVELFF
>-|TRBJ1-1|TRBV5-4|13|-
TGTGCCAGCAGCTCCCAGGCGAACACTGAAGCTTTCTTT
CASSSQANTEAFF
>-|TRBJ1-1|TRBV5-1|14|TRBD1
TGCGCCAGCAGCGGGGACAGGGGCGGCACTGAAGCTTTCTTT
CASSGDRGGTEAFF
>-|TRBJ1-6|TRBV27|14|-
TGTGCCAGCAGTTCTGGGAGAACGGGTTCACCCCTCCACTTT
CASSSGRTGSPLHF
>-|TRBJ1-1|TRBV4-1|12|-
TGCGCCAGCAGCCAAGGAGCCACTGAAGCTTTCTTT
CASSQGATEAFF
>once|TRBJ1-2|TRBV30|12|-
TGTGCCTGGAGGGACTATAACTATGGCTACACCTTC
CAWRDYNYGYTF
>-|TRBJ2-7|TRBV4-1|18|TRBD2
TGCGCCAGCAGCCAAGAAGGGGGCTTTCTAGCGGGGGTCTACGAGCAGTACTTC
CASSQEGGFLAGVYEQYF
>-|TRBJ2-1|TRBV9|16|-
TGTGCCAGCAGCGTAGAGGTGGCGGGGAGAAACAATGAGCAGTTCTTC
CASSVEVAGRNNEQFF
>-|TRBJ2-3|TRBV9|15|TRBD1
TGTGCCAGCAGCGCAATACAGGGGGACACAGATACGCAGTATTTT
CASSAIQGDTDTQYF
>-|TRBJ2-3|TRBV6-5|14|TRBD2
TGTGCCAGCAGTCCTGGACTAGCCGCAGATACGCAGTATTTT
CASSPGLAADTQYF
>-|TRBJ1-6|TRBV18|15|-
TGTGCCAGCTCACCACCGGGCAGGGCCCTCTCACCCCTCCACTTT
CASSPPGRALSPLHF
>-|TRBJ1-1|TRBV29-1|12|-
TGCAGCGTTGAGAGAGGAAACACTGAAGCTTTCTTT
CSVERGNTEAFF
>-|TRBJ1-5|TRBV5-3|18|TRBD1
TGTGCCAGAAGCTTTTGGTACCGGGACAGGGGGAATAATCAGCCCCAGCATTTT
CARSFWYRDRGNNQPQHF
>few|TRBJ1-5|TRBV6-6|15|TRBD1
TGTGCCAGCACCGATCGGGACAGGCACAATCAGCCCCAGCATTTT
CASTDRDRHNQPQHF
>-|TRBJ2-5|TRBV10-2|14|TRBD1
TGCGCCAGCAGGAGGGACAGCCCACAAGAGACCCAGTACTTC
CASRRDSPQETQYF
>-|TRBJ1-5|TRBV2|15|-
TGTGCCAGCAGTCCGCCAGACAGCTTCAATCAGCCCCAGCATTTT
CASSPPDSFNQPQHF
>-|TRBJ2-1|TRBV5-1|14|-
TGCGCCAGCAGCTTCTTAGCTAGTACAGGTGAGCAGTTCTTC
CASSFLASTGEQFF
>-|TRBJ1-1|TRBV5-1|14|TRBD1
TGCGCCAGCAGCTTGCCAGGACAGGACACTGAAGCTTTCTTT
CASSLPGQDTEAFF
>-|TRBJ1-2|TRBV5-6|16|TRBD1
TGTGCCAGCAGCTTTGGGACAGGGGTATACAACTATGGCTACACCTTC
CASSFGTGVYNYGYTF
>-|TRBJ2-1|TRBV12-5|17|TRBD1
TGTGCTAGTGGTTTGACACCGACCGGGACAGAGGACAATGAGCAGTTCTTC
CASGLTPTGTEDNEQFF
>-|TRBJ2-3|TRBV19|13|-
TGTGCCAGTAGTACAGGGCCCACAGATACGCAGTATTTT
CASSTGPTDTQYF
>-|TRBJ2-7|TRBV6-5|15|TRBD2
TGTGCCAGCAGTTACTCAGGGGAGCGGGACTACGAGCAGTACTTC
CASSYSGERDYEQYF
>-|TRBJ2-2|TRBV18|15|-
TGTGCCAGCTCACCAGTGGGGGCGGATACCGGGGAGCTGTTTTTT
CASSPVGADTGELFF
>-|TRBJ2-5|TRBV5-1|16|TRBD2
TGCGCCAGCAGCTCCTTGGGGCGGGGGTCCGAAGAGACCCAGTACTTC
CASSSLGRGSEETQYF
>-|TRBJ1-5|TRBV5-1|16|TRBD1
TGCGCCAGCAGCCCTGATGGACAGGGGTACAATCAGCCCCAGCATTTT
CASSPDGQGYNQPQHF
>-|TRBJ2-5|TRBV6-1|15|TRBD1
TGTGCCAGCAGTGAAGCGGGACAGGGTAGGGAGACCCAGTACTTC
CASSEAGQGRETQYF
>-|TRBJ2-7|TRBV18|13|-
TGTGCCAGCTCACCACCGGAGGGGTACGAGCAGTACTTC
CASSPPEGYEQYF
>-|TRBJ1-1|TRBV5-1|15|-
TGCGCCAGCAGCGGCGGAGGGTCACGGGACACTGAAGCTTTCTTT
CASSGGGSRDTEAFF
>-|TRBJ1-5|TRBV7-2|14|-
TGTGCCAGCAGCTGGACGGACGGAGGTCAGCCCCAGCATTTT
CASSWTDGGQPQHF
>-|TRBJ1-5|TRBV19|14|TRBD1
TGTGCCAGTACCCCAGGGGGATCCAGTCAGCCCCAGCATTTT
CASTPGGSSQPQHF
>-|TRBJ2-5|TRBV5-4|17|TRBD2
TGTGCCAGCAGCCGTGATAGTAGCGGGGGGGCCCTAAGGACCCAGTACTTC
CASSRDSSGGALRTQYF
>once|TRBJ2-5|TRBV29-1|14|TRBD2
TGCAGCTTTCGGGGGGGGACAAGGTCGGAGACCCAGTACTTC
CSFRGGTRSETQYF
>-|TRBJ2-1|TRBV30|15|-
TGTGCCTGGATAACTGCCGGGGGGCGGTACAATGAGCAGTTCTTC
CAWITAGGRYNEQFF
>-|TRBJ2-7|TRBV6-1|13|-
TGTGCCAGCAGCAATGGACAAATCTACGAGCAGTACTTC
CASSNGQIYEQYF